The sequence of this TCR beta chain was determined in a study of preoperative IRX-2 immunotherapy in early breast cancer. Indicated treatment: preoperative locoregional IRX-2 cytokine immunotherapy. Samples came from a phase Ib trial of preoperative locoregional IRX-2 cytokine immunotherapy. Method: immunoSEQ multiplex PCR; TCRdb's copy keeps in-frame clones and lacks some. The table records around 62,000 clones, 94% of them present only once. Trimming at V came to 0 bases and at J to 9 bases, leaving 12 bases not matched to a gene. The CDR3 has 17 amino acids. CDR1 is SGHVS, CDR2 FQNEAQ, per germline.

The material was obtained from a patient treated with IRX-2 immunotherapy. The TCR originated in a human donor with breast cancer. This chain links TRBV7-8 with TRBJ2-1; 9 bases align to TRBD2. The CDR3 protein is CASSLARLAGNGSEQFF. CDR3 coding DNA: TGTGCCAGCAGCTTAGCGAGGCTAGCGGGAAATGGGAGTGAGCAGTTCTTC.